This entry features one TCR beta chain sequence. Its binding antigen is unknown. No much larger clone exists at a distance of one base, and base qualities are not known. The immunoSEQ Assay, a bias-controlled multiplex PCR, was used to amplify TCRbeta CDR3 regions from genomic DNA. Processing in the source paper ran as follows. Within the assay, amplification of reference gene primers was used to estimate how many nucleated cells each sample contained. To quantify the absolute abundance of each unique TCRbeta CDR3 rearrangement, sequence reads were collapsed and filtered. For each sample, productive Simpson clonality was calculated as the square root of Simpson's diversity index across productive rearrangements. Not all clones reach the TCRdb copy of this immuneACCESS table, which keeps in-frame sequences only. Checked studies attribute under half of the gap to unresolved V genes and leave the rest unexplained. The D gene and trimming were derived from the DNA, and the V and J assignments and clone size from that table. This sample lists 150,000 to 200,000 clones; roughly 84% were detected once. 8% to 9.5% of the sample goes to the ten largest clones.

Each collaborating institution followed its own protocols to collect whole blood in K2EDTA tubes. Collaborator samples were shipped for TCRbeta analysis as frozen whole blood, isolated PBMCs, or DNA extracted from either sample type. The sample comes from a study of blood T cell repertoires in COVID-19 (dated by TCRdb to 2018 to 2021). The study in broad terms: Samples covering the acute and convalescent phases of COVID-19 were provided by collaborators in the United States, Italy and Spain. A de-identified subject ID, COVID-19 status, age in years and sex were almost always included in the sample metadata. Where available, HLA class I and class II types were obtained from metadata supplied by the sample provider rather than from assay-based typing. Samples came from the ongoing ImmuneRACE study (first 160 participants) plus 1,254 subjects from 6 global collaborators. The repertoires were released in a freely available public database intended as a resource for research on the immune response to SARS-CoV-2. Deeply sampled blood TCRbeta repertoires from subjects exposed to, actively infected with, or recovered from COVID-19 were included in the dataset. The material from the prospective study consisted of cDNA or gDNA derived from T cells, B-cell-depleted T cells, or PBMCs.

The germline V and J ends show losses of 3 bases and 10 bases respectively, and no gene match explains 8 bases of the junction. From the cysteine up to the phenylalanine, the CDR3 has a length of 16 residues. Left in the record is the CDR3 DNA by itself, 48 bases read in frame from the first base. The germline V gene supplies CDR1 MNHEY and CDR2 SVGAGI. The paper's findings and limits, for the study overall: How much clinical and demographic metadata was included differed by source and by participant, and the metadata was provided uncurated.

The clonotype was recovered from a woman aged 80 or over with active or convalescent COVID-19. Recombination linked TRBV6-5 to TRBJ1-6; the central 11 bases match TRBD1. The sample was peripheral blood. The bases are TGTGCCAGCAGTTATGGCCTAGGGACAGGGGGATCACCCCTCCACTTT. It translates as CASSYGLGTGGSPLHF.